Listed below are T cell receptor beta chains from one sample, sequenced in a study of cytomegalovirus exposure and HLA in healthy donors. Some clones are missing from TCRdb's copy, which holds only in-frame ones; the method was immunoSEQ multiplex PCR. The table records roughly 99,000 clones, 70% to 80% of them present only once. Sequenced sample: PBMCs. All receptors derive from a man in his sixties in good health and CMV-seropositive. CDR3s include the opening cysteine and the closing phenylalanine or tryptophan. D genes are given only for firm matches. For some rows the clone size is stated as once, few or many, or as a class when expanded; others skip it.

j_call,v_call,clone_size,d_call,cdr3_aa,cdr3_nt
TRBJ2-2,TRBV9,-,TRBD1,CASSTRETGGTGELFF,TGTGCCAGCAGCACCCGGGAGACAGGGGGCACCGGGGAGCTGTTTTTT
TRBJ1-2,TRBV4-2,-,-,CASSQDRRSVGYTF,TGTGCCAGCAGCCAAGATCGGCGCAGCGTGGGCTACACCTTC
TRBJ1-6,TRBV6-5,-,-,CASSYSTASNSPLHF,TGTGCCAGCAGTTACTCGACTGCCTCAAATTCACCCCTCCACTTT
TRBJ1-3,TRBV6-5,many,TRBD1,CASSLTGVSGNTIYF,TGTGCCAGCAGTCTGACAGGGGTGTCTGGAAACACCATATATTTT
TRBJ2-5,TRBV5-4,-,-,CASWGDRSGLGETQYF,TGTGCCAGCTGGGGGGACCGAAGTGGGTTAGGAGAGACCCAGTACTTC
TRBJ2-7,TRBV6-5,-,-,CASLAGQWTYEQYF,TGTGCCAGCCTCGCGGGACAGTGGACCTACGAGCAGTACTTC
TRBJ1-6,TRBV2,-,-,CASGRSGQNNSPLHF,TGTGCCAGCGGGAGGTCAGGGCAGAACAATTCACCCCTCCACTTT
TRBJ2-7,TRBV30,-,TRBD1,CAWSVGTGVNEQYF,TGTGCCTGGAGTGTTGGGACAGGGGTGAACGAGCAGTACTTC
TRBJ2-2,TRBV7-8,once,TRBD2,CASSSGLAGVRGTGELFF,TGTGCCAGCAGCTCCGGACTAGCGGGGGTTCGTGGCACCGGGGAGCTGTTTTTT
TRBJ2-3,TRBV6-1,-,TRBD2,CASSALAGGPDTQYF,TGTGCCAGCAGCGCTCTCGCGGGGGGGCCAGATACGCAGTATTTT
TRBJ2-3,TRBV9,-,TRBD2,CASSLKGASGGRDTQYF,TGTGCCAGCAGCCTTAAGGGAGCTAGCGGGGGTCGGGATACGCAGTATTTT
TRBJ1-2,TRBV7-8,-,-,CASRGGRSSNYGYTF,TGTGCCAGCAGGGGGGGACGGTCGAGTAACTATGGCTACACCTTC
TRBJ2-3,TRBV6-5,-,-,CASSPGLSSDTQYF,TGTGCCAGCAGTCCGGGTCTTTCGTCCGATACGCAGTATTTT
TRBJ1-5,TRBV7-4,-,TRBD1,CASSLGQGEASLSNQPQHF,TGTGCCAGCAGCTTAGGACAGGGGGAGGCGAGCCTTAGCAATCAGCCCCAGCATTTT
TRBJ2-2,TRBV6-1,-,TRBD1,CASSGQGPGELFF,TGTGCCAGCTCGGGACAGGGTCCCGGGGAGCTGTTTTTT
TRBJ2-5,TRBV19,-,-,CASSIEGGEETQYF,TGTGCCAGTAGTATAGAAGGGGGGGAAGAGACCCAGTACTTC
TRBJ2-5,TRBV6-6,-,-,CASSYKSRETQYF,TGTGCCAGCAGTTACAAGTCTAGAGAGACCCAGTACTTC
TRBJ2-7,TRBV9,-,TRBD1,CASSVAQGAIYEQYF,TGTGCCAGCAGCGTAGCACAGGGGGCGATATACGAGCAGTACTTC
TRBJ2-3,TRBV28,-,TRBD2,CASPGPGLATDTQYF,TGTGCCAGCCCGGGCCCGGGACTAGCCACAGATACGCAGTATTTT
TRBJ1-1,TRBV25-1,-,-,CASSRGGFTEAFF,TGTGCCAGCAGTCGGGGGGGTTTTACTGAAGCTTTCTTT
TRBJ1-4,TRBV5-1,-,TRBD1,CASSRQGLNEKLFF,TGCGCCAGCAGTAGACAGGGCCTTAATGAAAAACTGTTTTTT
TRBJ2-1,TRBV5-1,few,TRBD2,CASSLEAGRYNEQFF,TGCGCCAGCAGCTTGGAAGCGGGGCGTTACAATGAGCAGTTCTTC
TRBJ2-4,TRBV9,-,TRBD1,CASSPHPPGQGANIQYF,TGTGCCAGCAGCCCCCATCCTCCGGGACAGGGAGCGAACATTCAGTACTTC
TRBJ1-2,TRBV28,-,TRBD1,CASRTGNYGYTF,TGTGCCAGCAGGACAGGGAACTATGGCTACACCTTC
TRBJ2-5,TRBV6-5,once,-,CASRAGGPQYF,TGTGCCAGCAGGGCAGGGGGGCCCCAGTACTTC
TRBJ2-7,TRBV2,-,TRBD2,CASSARLAGGLEQYF,TGTGCCAGCAGTGCTAGACTAGCGGGGGGGCTCGAGCAGTACTTC
TRBJ2-4,TRBV6-1,-,TRBD1,CASSEGQGNIQYF,TGTGCCAGCAGTGAGGGACAGGGAAACATTCAGTACTTC
TRBJ1-3,TRBV6-5,-,-,CASSYSKQGNTIYF,TGTGCCAGCAGTTACTCGAAACAGGGAAACACCATATATTTT
TRBJ1-6,TRBV10-1,-,-,CASSESPGSPLHF,TGCGCCAGCAGTGAGTCCCCGGGTTCACCCCTCCACTTT
TRBJ2-1,TRBV11-3,-,TRBD2,CASSPDTGGIYNEQFF,TGTGCCAGCAGCCCCGACACGGGGGGGATCTACAATGAGCAGTTCTTC
TRBJ1-5,TRBV6-1,-,-,CASSESSGGYSNQPRHF,TGTGCCAGCAGTGAGAGCAGTGGGGGGTATAGCAATCAGCCCCGGCATTTT
TRBJ2-7,TRBV2,-,TRBD1,CASKGQGYKAYEQYF,TGTGCCAGCAAGGGACAGGGGTACAAAGCCTACGAGCAGTACTTC
TRBJ1-3,TRBV7-9,few,-,CASSSYPAFDTIYF,TGTGCCAGCAGTTCGTATCCTGCGTTTGACACCATATATTTT
TRBJ2-6,TRBV5-1,-,TRBD1,CASSLRQGGIPSGANVLTF,TGCGCCAGCAGCTTAAGACAGGGGGGCATTCCCTCTGGGGCCAACGTCCTGACTTTC
TRBJ2-7,TRBV27,once,-,CASSLVPGKVGYEQYF,TGTGCCAGCAGTTTAGTTCCAGGGAAGGTGGGGTACGAGCAGTACTTC
TRBJ2-7,TRBV20-1,-,-,CSAAQPYEQYF,TGCAGTGCTGCACAGCCCTACGAGCAGTACTTC
TRBJ1-4,TRBV6-5,few,TRBD1,CASSSTGGYEKLFF,TGTGCCAGCAGTTCCACAGGGGGTTATGAAAAACTGTTTTTT
TRBJ1-5,TRBV27,-,-,CASSPESGTSKPANQPQHF,TGTGCCAGCAGCCCCGAATCCGGGACATCGAAACCGGCCAATCAGCCCCAGCATTTT
TRBJ2-3,TRBV6-5,-,-,CASSYSTTAIADTQYF,TGTGCCAGCAGTTACTCAACTACGGCTATCGCAGATACGCAGTATTTT
TRBJ2-7,TRBV28,-,-,CASSSPGGLNEQYF,TGTGCCAGCAGTTCCCCTGGCGGGCTCAACGAGCAGTACTTC
TRBJ1-5,TRBV6-5,-,TRBD1,CASRTGGGNQPQHF,TGTGCCAGCAGGACAGGGGGCGGCAATCAGCCCCAGCATTTT
TRBJ2-7,TRBV10-3,-,TRBD1,CAIRTPGTGSSYEQYF,TGTGCCATCAGGACCCCTGGGACAGGGAGCTCCTACGAGCAGTACTTC
TRBJ2-3,TRBV5-1,-,TRBD2,CASSPAGGGPDTQYF,TGCGCCAGCAGCCCAGCGGGCGGGGGTCCAGATACGCAGTATTTT
TRBJ1-1,TRBV18,-,TRBD1,CASSPGTGGRGAFF,TGTGCCAGCTCACCGGGGACAGGGGGTCGTGGAGCTTTCTTT
TRBJ1-5,TRBV19,-,-,CASSISGWNQPQHF,TGTGCCAGTAGTATATCAGGGTGGAATCAGCCCCAGCATTTT
TRBJ2-5,TRBV9,-,TRBD1,CASSVDHWGQGMGETQYF,TGTGCCAGCAGCGTAGATCATTGGGGACAGGGCATGGGTGAGACCCAGTACTTC
TRBJ2-5,TRBV7-2,-,TRBD2,CASSLDLAGGRETQYF,TGTGCCAGCAGCTTAGATCTAGCGGGGGGGCGGGAGACCCAGTACTTC
TRBJ2-3,TRBV9,once,-,CASSDGPGSVADTQYF,TGTGCCAGCAGCGACGGTCCGGGGAGTGTCGCAGATACGCAGTATTTT
TRBJ2-5,TRBV4-1,-,-,CASSQSPRGGPQETQYF,TGCGCCAGCAGCCAAAGTCCTCGCGGGGGCCCACAAGAGACCCAGTACTTC
TRBJ1-5,TRBV5-8,once,-,CASSFGEVGNQPQHF,TGTGCCAGCAGCTTTGGGGAGGTGGGCAATCAGCCCCAGCATTTT
TRBJ2-3,TRBV4-3,few,TRBD1,CASSQVAGTAQYF,TGCGCCAGCAGCCAAGTGGCCGGGACAGCGCAGTATTTT